The 25 T cell receptor beta chains listed next were all sequenced from one sample in a study of Ad26.COV2.S vaccination and SARS-CoV-2 variants. Some clones are missing from TCRdb's copy, which holds only in-frame ones; the method was immunoSEQ multiplex PCR. The sample lists more than 300,000 clones, roughly 80% seen once, with 2% to 2.5% in the top ten. Treatment meaning: roughly 19 received Ad26.COV2.S at low or high dose, single or two shots; roughly five received placebo; per-sample allocation not given. The samples were gathered on day 63 after the first injection of vaccine or placebo. Here the sequenced sample was peripheral blood, taken in a trial of Ad26.COV2.S vaccine versus placebo. The receptors come from a person between 18 and 59 years old who received the Ad26.COV2.S COVID-19 vaccine or a placebo.

The chain links TRBV7-9 to TRBJ2-3, with 10 bases lining up with TRBD2. CDR3 length: 14 amino acids. V was clipped by 6 bases and J by 4 bases; unmatched bases: 4. The germline V gene encodes CDR1 SEHNR and CDR2 FQNEAQ (reference sequence). The CDR3 region has the DNA TGTGCCAGCAGAACCGGACTAGCGGCAGATACGCAGTATTTT. Its protein is CASRTGLAADTQYF.

The chain recombines TRBV4-1 with TRBJ2-1, with TRBD1 identical over 8 bases. V shed 3 bases and J 5 bases; nucleotides not matched to a gene: 15. The CDR3 is 18 residues long. Germline CDR1 MGHRA, CDR2 YSYEKL. CDR3 in DNA: TGCGCCAGCAGCCACCCCCCCTTCCCAGGGGGCTTGAACAATGAGCAGTTCTTC. Translation gives CASSHPPFPGGLNNEQFF.

The rearrangement links TRBV19 to TRBJ1-1; no firm D call. The CDR3 totals 14 residues. Trimming took off 6 bases at V and 4 bases at J, with 15 bases between the two ends. Germline CDR1 is LNHDA and CDR2 is SQIVND (reference sequence). DNA for the CDR3: TGTGCCAGTAGCCTCACGGGTTTAGGCACTGAAGCTTTCTTT. Its protein product is CASSLTGLGTEAFF.

The rearrangement links TRBV9 to TRBJ1-1; 10 bases line up with TRBD1. The CDR3 is made up of 16 amino acids. V dropped 0 bases and J dropped 6; count of bases not matched to a gene: 8. Germline loops: CDR1 SGDLS, CDR2 YYNGEE. The CDR3 sequence: CASSVVRRQGAAEAFF. Written as DNA, the CDR3 is TGTGCCAGCAGCGTAGTGAGAAGACAGGGGGCAGCTGAAGCTTTCTTT.

The chain recombines TRBV28 with TRBJ2-7; possible D gene TRBD2, 6 bases. CDR1 is MDHEN and CDR2 is SYDVKM in the germline V gene. V was clipped by 2 bases and J by 7 bases, with 18 bases between them. The CDR3 extends over 15 amino acids. The CDR3 is CASSLRTSWFEEQYF. Written as DNA, the CDR3 is TGTGCCAGCAGTTTAAGAACTAGCTGGTTCGAAGAGCAGTACTTC.

The V and J genes are TRBV3-1 (or the pseudogene TRBV3-2) and TRBJ1-4, with 10 bases fitting TRBD1. The V and J ends lost 3 bases and 3 bases, in that order; junction bases with no gene match: 4. CDR1 and CDR2 from the germline V gene are LGHDT and YNNKEL (reference sequence). The CDR3 has 16 residues. CDR3 region: CASSHPGTGANEKLFF. The CDR3 nucleotides read TGTGCCAGCAGCCACCCCGGGACAGGGGCTAATGAAAAACTGTTTTTT.

J is TRBJ2-1 and V is TRBV24-1; a possible D gene is TRBD2 (5 bases). V lost 7 bases and J lost 6, with 21 bases in between. In germline, CDR1 is KGHDR, CDR2 SFDVKD. The CDR3 loop spans 16 amino acids. CDR3 loop: CATSDVASNLVNEQFF. CDR3 coding DNA: TGTGCCACCAGCGACGTGGCTAGCAATCTGGTCAATGAGCAGTTCTTC.

Turning to this clone: The identical CDR3 is also encoded by other nucleotide sequences in the sample. CDR3 DNA sequence: TGTGCCAGCAGTGAACAGAACACTGAAGCTTTCTTT. It encodes CASSEQNTEAFF. The chain couples TRBV2 to TRBJ1-1; D uncertain. This CDR3 region has 12 residues. Germline V gene lookup returns CDR1 SNHLY and CDR2 FYNNEI. The V and J ends lost 2 bases and 1 base respectively, with 2 bases between them.

The CDR3 DNA sequence: TGTGCTAGTGGTTTGAGACTTAGCAATCAGCCCCAGCATTTT. Translating gives CASGLRLSNQPQHF. The V and J genes are TRBV12-5 and TRBJ1-5; D gene ambiguous. CDR3 length: 14 residues. Trimming took off 2 bases at V and 0 bases at J, with 5 bases between the two ends. Germline lookup yields CDR1 LGHNT and CDR2 FRNRAP.

The J gene is TRBJ2-7, the V gene TRBV2, with 9 bases identical to TRBD1. There are 13 residues in the CDR3. Germline loops: CDR1 SNHLY, CDR2 FYNNEI. Germline trimming cut 3 bases from V and 7 bases from J; bases unmatched to any gene: 4. The DNA for the CDR3 is TGTGCCAGCAGTGAGGAGACAGGGGGAGAGCAGTACTTC. Protein sequence: CASSEETGGEQYF.

This CDR3 is CASSIAGGPTFVDEQFF. CDR3 in DNA: TGTGCCAGTAGTATAGCGGGGGGGCCCACCTTTGTCGATGAGCAGTTCTTC. V and J are TRBV19 and TRBJ2-1, with 8 bases matching TRBD2. The CDR3 covers 17 residues. J was trimmed by 8 bases and V by 1 base; bases with no gene match: 13. Germline V gene data show CDR1 as LNHDA and CDR2 as SQIVND (reference sequence).

The rearrangement uses TRBV5-1 and TRBJ2-3; 11 bases match TRBD2. The V segment lost 5 bases and the J segment 2 bases; nucleotides outside the gene matches: 10. The length of the CDR3 is 17 residues. The germline gives CDR1 SGHRS, CDR2 YFSETQ. The CDR3 spells CASRNVLAGGFTDTQYF. The CDR3 nucleotides read TGCGCCAGCAGGAACGTTCTAGCGGGGGGTTTCACAGATACGCAGTATTTT.

This chain joins TRBV9 and TRBJ2-1; D remains ambiguous. This CDR3 has 15 residues. Trimming pared 1 base from V and 0 bases from J, leaving 8 bases between. Per the germline V gene, CDR1 is SGDLS and CDR2 is YYNGEE. In nucleotides, the CDR3 is TGTGCCAGCAGCGTATCCCGTAACTCCTACAATGAGCAGTTCTTC. Translated: CASSVSRNSYNEQFF.

The gene calls are TRBV28 and TRBJ2-7; 7 nucleotides line up with TRBD1. The CDR3 loop spans 13 amino acids. Per germline, CDR1 MDHEN and CDR2 SYDVKM. The junction had 2 bases not matched to a gene; V was cut back by 5 bases and J by 1 base. CDR3 nucleotides: TGTGCCAGCAGTCCGGGACAGTCCTACGAGCAGTACTTC. Its protein is CASSPGQSYEQYF.

The V call is TRBV7-9, the J call TRBJ1-6; D is unresolved. CDR1 is SEHNR, CDR2 FQNEAQ, per germline (reference sequence). This CDR3 has 14 residues. V was clipped by 2 bases and J by 5 bases, with 7 bases between them. CDR3 coding DNA: TGTGCCAGCAGCTTACTTAGTCATAATTCACCCCTCCACTTT. This codes for CASSLLSHNSPLHF.

The rearrangement joins TRBV7-3 to TRBJ2-1; no reliable D call. CDR1 is SGHTA and CDR2 is FQGTGA in the germline V gene. The length of the CDR3 is 13 residues. V was pared by 5 bases and J by 2 bases, with 7 bases between. The CDR3 sequence is CASSPDPYNEQFF. For the CDR3, the DNA is TGTGCCAGCAGCCCGGACCCCTACAATGAGCAGTTCTTC.

In this sample, this clone turned up once. V is TRBV7-2 and J is TRBJ1-2, with 8 bases aligning to TRBD1. From germline, CDR1 is SGHTA and CDR2 FQGNSA. CDR3 length: 19 residues. The J segment lost 4 bases and the V segment lost 5 bases, leaving 21 bases of the junction unmatched. CDR3 in DNA: TGTGCCAGCAGCCCAGCACTCGTAAAGACAGGGGTTGTGGCCTATGGCTACACCTTC. It is translated as CASSPALVKTGVVAYGYTF. Filled out from reference TRBV7-2 and TRBJ1-2, the complete variable domain reads GAGVSQSPSNKVTEKGKDVELRCDPISGHTALYWYRQSLGQGLEFLIYFQGNSAPDKSGLPSDRFSAERTGGSVSTLTIQRTQQEDSAVYLCASSPALVKTGVVAYGYTFGSGTRLTVV.

V gene TRBV3-1 (or the pseudogene TRBV3-2) combines with J gene TRBJ2-1; tentative D call: TRBD2 (5 bases). CDR1 is LGHDT and CDR2 is YNNKEL in the germline V gene (reference sequence). The CDR3 totals 15 residues. V was pared by 4 bases and J by 7 bases, with 17 bases between. The CDR3 nucleotides are TGTGCCAGCAGCCTCCGGGCCTCCGGAGGTAATGAGCAGTTCTTC. It specifies CASSLRASGGNEQFF.

The V and J genes are TRBV7-9 and TRBJ2-3; D gene ambiguous. The CDR3 loop spans 11 amino acids. Trimming took off 5 bases at V and 3 bases at J, with 3 bases between the two ends. The germline V gene has CDR1 SEHNR and CDR2 FQNEAQ (reference sequence). The DNA for the CDR3 is TGTGCCAGCAGCGCAACAGATACGCAGTATTTT. Amino acid sequence: CASSATDTQYF.

The chain carries TRBV7-7 and TRBJ2-2; 9 nucleotides match TRBD2. V lost 2 bases and J lost 4; bases outside the gene matches: 5. The germline gives CDR1 SSHAT, CDR2 FNYEAQ (reference sequence). The length of the CDR3 is 16 residues. CDR3 DNA: TGTGCCAGCAGCTTACATAGCGGGGGTGCCACCGGGGAGCTGTTTTTT. The encoded protein is CASSLHSGGATGELFF.

The gene calls are TRBV30 and TRBJ1-6; D is unresolved. The V gene lost 1 base and the J gene lost 8 bases, with 12 bases spanning the gap. Germline V gene data show CDR1 as GTSNPN and CDR2 as SVGIG (reference sequence). CDR3 length: 14 amino acids. The CDR3, as DNA: TGTGCCTGGAGTGAGGGCGGGAGGGATTCACCCCTCCACTTT. The encoded protein is CAWSEGGRDSPLHF.

This clone was picked up a small number of times. This rearrangement joins TRBV5-1 to TRBJ2-7; possibly TRBD2 for D (5 bases). Trimming removed 4 bases from V and 0 bases from J, with 14 bases in between. CDR1 and CDR2 from the germline V gene are SGHRS and YFSETQ. The CDR3 totals 15 residues. The DNA of the CDR3 is TGCGCCAGCAGCCTGGGCGGGCCCCCCTCCTACGAGCAGTACTTC. The encoded protein is CASSLGGPPSYEQYF.

The chain employs TRBV3-1 (or the pseudogene TRBV3-2) and TRBJ2-1; 8 bases are a match to TRBD2. This CDR3 is built from 17 residues. CDR1 and CDR2 from the germline V gene are LGHDT and YNNKEL (reference sequence). V was pared by 6 bases and J by 5 bases, with 15 bases of the junction left unmatched. The CDR3 DNA follows: TGTGCCAGCAGACAGTCCCTTGGCGGGGGGTTCCACAATGAGCAGTTCTTC. Translating it yields CASRQSLGGGFHNEQFF.

This chain joins TRBV9 and TRBJ1-2, with D possibly being TRBD1 (5 bases). This CDR3 region has 15 residues. CDR1 and CDR2 (germline): SGDLS, YYNGEE. V was pared by 3 bases and J by 8 bases, with 20 bases between. The CDR3 DNA is TGTGCCAGCAGCGGGGGCGGTGGCGGATCCAGGGGCTACACCTTC. Amino acids: CASSGGGGGSRGYTF. Full variable domain (missing parts from reference TRBV9 and TRBJ1-2): DSGVTQTPKHLITATGQRVTLRCSPRSGDLSVYWYQQSLDQGLQFLIQYYNGEERAKGNILERFSAQQFPDLHSELNLSSLELGDSALYFCASSGGGGGSRGYTFGSGTRLTVV.

CDR3: CASSRHGTGETEAFF. CDR3 in DNA: TGTGCCAGCAGTCGCCATGGGACAGGGGAAACTGAAGCTTTCTTT. This chain joins TRBV28 and TRBJ1-1; 10 bases match TRBD1. Looked up from germline, CDR1 is MDHEN and CDR2 is SYDVKM. This CDR3 contains 15 residues. Losses at the gene ends were 5 bases for V and 5 bases for J; bases not matched to a gene: 8.